Following are 29 T cell receptor beta chains from one sample sequenced in a study of cytomegalovirus exposure and HLA in healthy donors. A multiplex PCR was run with 60 Vbeta primers and 13 Jbeta primers. Only in-frame clones appear in the TCRdb table, and some are missing; sequencing was by immunoSEQ multiplex PCR. The sample shows about 170,000 clones, about 79% of them seen only once. Sequenced material: PBMCs. These receptor sequences come from a woman between 50 and 59 years old in good health and CMV-seropositive.

In its sample, this clone was seen a few times. This chain uses TRBV28 with TRBJ1-1, with a weak D call TRBD1 (6 bases). This CDR3 spans 18 amino acids. The germline V gene has CDR1 MDHEN and CDR2 SYDVKM. The V gene lost 3 bases and the J gene lost 4 bases, with 24 bases spanning the gap. CDR3 nucleotides: TGTGCCAGCAGTTTTTCAAGTATGGCAGGGGTTGGGAGCACTGAAGCTTTCTTT. It is translated as CASSFSSMAGVGSTEAFF.

About this clone: Because the CDR3 is missing its conserved closing phenylalanine or tryptophan, this is likely a read error. V gene TRBV7-2 combines with J gene TRBJ1-1, with D possibly matching TRBD1 (5 bases). Germline values: CDR1 SGHTA, CDR2 FQGNSA. This CDR3 is built from 16 residues. V was trimmed by 5 bases and J by 2 bases, leaving 18 bases between them. The CDR3: CASSHSGVLGNTEAFV. The CDR3 DNA reads as TGTGCCAGCAGCCACTCGGGGGTTTTGGGAAACACTGAAGCTTTCGTT.

This sequence joins TRBV5-4 and TRBJ1-1; 9 bases align to TRBD1. J lost 6 bases, V lost 4 bases, and 7 bases had no gene match. Germline V CDR1 and CDR2: SGHNT, YYREEE (reference sequence). CDR3 length equals 14 residues. The CDR3 spells CASSRGQGVPEAFF. CDR3 nucleotide sequence: TGTGCCAGCAGCAGGGGACAGGGAGTACCTGAAGCTTTCTTT. Supplemented by reference TRBV5-4 and TRBJ1-1, the full variable domain reads ETGVTQSPTHLIKTRGQQVTLRCSSQSGHNTVSWYQQALGQGPQFIFQYYREEENGRGNFPPRFSGLQFPNYSSELNVNALELDDSALYLCASSRGQGVPEAFFGQGTRLTVV.

The V gene is TRBV2, the J gene TRBJ2-1; 9 positions match TRBD1. Germline V gives CDR1 SNHLY, CDR2 FYNNEI. Unmatched junction bases numbered 7, after V lost 6 bases and J lost 4 bases. The CDR3 length is 15 residues. DNA for the CDR3: TGTGCCAGCAGGATCGGACAGGGGACTTACAATGAGCAGTTCTTC. Amino acids: CASRIGQGTYNEQFF.

J is TRBJ2-7 and V is TRBV27; TRBD1 matches at 10 bases. The V segment lost 5 bases and the J segment 2 bases; nucleotides outside the gene matches: 6. The CDR3 is made up of 15 amino acids. The germline CDR1 and CDR2 sequences are MNHEY and SMNVEV (reference sequence). The CDR3 reads CASSLRDRGPYEQYF. The CDR3 DNA is TGTGCCAGCAGTCTCCGGGACAGGGGCCCCTACGAGCAGTACTTC.

V is TRBV29-1 and J is TRBJ2-2; unclear D gene. The CDR3 totals 12 residues. Germline CDR1 is SQVTM and CDR2 is ANQGSEA. V was trimmed by 6 bases and J by 4 bases, leaving 9 bases between them. The CDR3 here is CSVRRSTGELFF. CDR3 in DNA: TGCAGCGTCAGACGGAGCACCGGGGAGCTGTTTTTT.

This chain joins TRBV4-3 and TRBJ1-3; D is unclear. The CDR3 spans 17 residues. Per germline, CDR1 LGHNA and CDR2 YSLEER. V lost 0 bases, J lost 4 bases, and 16 bases lay in between. The DNA for the CDR3 is TGCGCCAGCAGCCAAGACCCAGCGGGTTGGGAAGGAAACACCATATATTTT. It translates to CASSQDPAGWEGNTIYF.

This clone was counted between two and nine times. Germline and junction disagree at one end, which may indicate a read error. This chain uses TRBV5-4 with TRBJ2-3, with 9 positions matching TRBD1. The V gene's germline CDR1 is SGHNT and CDR2 YYREEE (reference sequence). This CDR3 contains 15 residues. The CDR3 sequence: CASRLDRGVTDTQYF. CDR3 DNA sequence: TGTGCCAGCCGCTTGGACAGGGGTGTCACAGATACGCAGTATTTT.

This clone was seen only a few times. The genes are TRBV9 and TRBJ1-5; D is possibly TRBD1 (5 bases). CDR1 is SGDLS and CDR2 is YYNGEE in the germline V gene. The CDR3 runs 14 residues. Trimming cost V 0 bases and J 4 bases, with 8 bases left between them. The CDR3 loop is CASSVGGRNQPQHF. DNA for the CDR3: TGTGCCAGCAGCGTAGGGGGCAGGAATCAGCCCCAGCATTTT. The whole variable domain, remainder taken from reference TRBV9 and TRBJ1-5, is DSGVTQTPKHLITATGQRVTLRCSPRSGDLSVYWYQQSLDQGLQFLIQYYNGEERAKGNILERFSAQQFPDLHSELNLSSLELGDSALYFCASSVGGRNQPQHFGDGTRLSIL.

This clone was observed a few times. The chain links TRBV6-1 to TRBJ2-7, with a possible D match to TRBD2 (6 bases). The CDR3 consists of 13 residues. Trimming shortened V by 4 bases and J by 6 bases, and 13 bases separated the two germline ends. Germline CDR1 and CDR2: MNHNS and SASEGT. This chain's CDR3 is CASSADGGGEQYF. The CDR3 nucleotides are TGTGCCAGCAGTGCGGACGGGGGAGGCGAGCAGTACTTC.

The chain joins TRBV15 to TRBJ2-5, with TRBD1 as a possible D gene (6 bases). Between the trimmed V and J ends, which lost 11 bases and 0 bases, there was a span of 13 bases. This CDR3 region has 13 residues. Germline V gene sequence: CDR1 LNHNV, CDR2 YYDKDF (reference sequence). The CDR3 DNA reads TGTGCCCTGCTGACAGGTAACCAAGAGACCCAGTACTTC. Amino acid sequence: CALLTGNQETQYF.

This clone was counted a single time. The genes are TRBV2 and TRBJ2-3; 7 bases are shared with TRBD2. Germline-derived CDR1 and CDR2 are SNHLY and FYNNEI. Trimming at V came to 7 bases and at J to 0 bases, leaving 22 bases not matched to a gene. The CDR3 extends over 20 amino acids. The CDR3 loop is CASNGEWGGRKTTSTDTQYF. The DNA of the CDR3 is TGTGCCAGCAATGGGGAGTGGGGGGGAAGAAAAACTACTAGCACAGATACGCAGTATTTT.

About this clone itself: Other DNA sequences of this sample code for an identical CDR3. The gene calls are TRBV15 and TRBJ2-7; 7 bases map to TRBD1. V was clipped by 1 base and J by 4 bases; unmatched bases: 4. The V gene's germline CDR1 is LNHNV and CDR2 YYDKDF (reference sequence). The CDR3 length is 14 residues. CDR3 in DNA: TGTGCCACCAGCAGAGGGGGGACAGCTTACGAGCAGTACTTC. Translated: CATSRGGTAYEQYF. The complete variable domain, with remaining parts taken from reference TRBV15 and TRBJ2-7, reads DAMVIQNPRYQVTQFGKPVTLSCSQTLNHNVMYWYQQKSSQAPKLLFHYYDKDFNNEADTPDNFQSRRPNTSFCFLDIRSPGLGDTAMYLCATSRGGTAYEQYFGPGTRLTVT.

This clone was picked up one time. The CDR3 loop reads CASSSSQGAPHGYTF. Written as DNA, the CDR3 is TGTGCCAGCAGCTCCTCACAGGGGGCGCCCCATGGCTACACCTTC. The chain couples TRBV7-8 to TRBJ1-2; TRBD1 aligns across 9 bases. V gave up 4 bases and J gave up 6 bases; unmatched junction bases: 9. Germline values: CDR1 SGHVS, CDR2 FQNEAQ. This CDR3 has 15 residues.

This chain joins TRBV6-6 and TRBJ1-5; no clear D. V was pared by 4 bases and J by 2 bases, with 15 bases between. This CDR3 spans 16 amino acids. Germline values: CDR1 MNHNY, CDR2 SVGAGI (reference sequence). The CDR3 is CASSSPYSYGNQPQHF. DNA of the CDR3: TGTGCCAGCAGTTCCCCTTATAGTTACGGCAATCAGCCCCAGCATTTT.

The gene calls are TRBV7-2 and TRBJ2-3; no definite D call. Trimming removed 9 bases from V and 3 bases from J, with 19 bases in between. The CDR3 spans 15 residues. CDR1 and CDR2 from the germline V gene are SGHTA and FQGNSA. DNA of the CDR3: TGTGCCAGTACTTTGGGCTCCGCCTTAACAGATACGCAGTATTTT. Translating gives CASTLGSALTDTQYF.

The chain carries TRBV5-1 and TRBJ1-2, with D hard to call. Germline values: CDR1 SGHRS, CDR2 YFSETQ. CDR3 size: 13 residues. V lost 0 bases to trimming and J lost 7 bases, with 10 bases between them. CDR3 bases: TGCGCCAGCAGCTTGGACCCGAGTGGTGGCTACACCTTC. As protein: CASSLDPSGGYTF.

This chain connects TRBV5-4 to TRBJ2-7; 9 bases map to TRBD1. V was pared by 4 bases and J by 2 bases, with 10 bases of the junction left unmatched. Germline-derived CDR1 and CDR2 are SGHNT and YYREEE (reference sequence). The length of the CDR3 is 16 residues. The CDR3 region is CASSIGQGRGTYEQYF. The CDR3 nucleotides read TGTGCCAGCAGCATAGGACAGGGGAGGGGGACCTACGAGCAGTACTTC.

The chain couples TRBV11-2 to TRBJ2-2; a weak D match, TRBD1 (6 bases). Germline V lookup: CDR1 SGHAT, CDR2 FQNNGV. Trimming took 5 bases from V and 5 from J, leaving 21 bases between them. The CDR3 covers 17 residues. The CDR3 reads CASSPKSQGIMTGELFF. CDR3 sequence (DNA): TGTGCCAGCAGCCCTAAGTCACAGGGTATTATGACCGGGGAGCTGTTTTTT.

A few counts support this clone. This sequence joins TRBV9 and TRBJ1-1; TRBD1 matches 8 bases. The V segment lost 4 bases and the J segment 3 bases; nucleotides outside the gene matches: 8. CDR1 SGDLS and CDR2 YYNGEE come from the germline V gene. The CDR3 totals 15 residues. CDR3 sequence reads: CASSSSGGIDTEAFF. The DNA for the CDR3 is TGTGCCAGCAGCTCATCAGGGGGCATCGACACTGAAGCTTTCTTT.

The gene calls are TRBV6-1 and TRBJ1-2; the match to TRBD1 covers 10 bases. CDR1 is MNHNS and CDR2 is SASEGT in the germline V gene. CDR3 length: 15 residues. The junction had 2 bases not matched to a gene; V was cut back by 2 bases and J by 2 bases. CDR3 DNA: TGTGCCAGCAGTGAACCGGGACAGGGGAACTATGGCTACACCTTC. It specifies CASSEPGQGNYGYTF.

This clone has a handful of counts. The DNA for the CDR3 is TGTGCCAGCAGTTTATCGACAGGGGTCACTGAAGCTTTCTTT. As protein: CASSLSTGVTEAFF. This chain connects TRBV28 to TRBJ1-1; 8 bases are a match to TRBD1. This CDR3 contains 14 residues. The V gene end was trimmed by 1 base and the J gene end by 4 bases; junction bases not matched to a gene: 2. CDR1 is MDHEN, CDR2 SYDVKM, per germline.

This clone was seen a few times. The chain combines TRBV7-3 with TRBJ2-2, with a possible D match to TRBD2 (6 bases). CDR1 is SGHTA, CDR2 FQGTGA, per germline. Between the trimmed V and J ends, which lost 5 bases and 6 bases, there was a span of 13 bases. This CDR3 comprises 14 residues. The CDR3 bases are TGTGCCAGCAGCCCAAGTAGCGGTCCCGGGGAGCTGTTTTTT. As protein: CASSPSSGPGELFF.

This clone was observed a handful of times. The rearrangement uses TRBV10-2 and TRBJ1-5; D might be TRBD1 (6 bases). The CDR3 spans 14 residues. Trimming took off 3 bases at V and 6 bases at J, with 12 bases between the two ends. Germline CDR1 WSHSY, CDR2 SAAADI. In DNA, the CDR3 is TGCGCCAGCAGTGATAAGCCAGGGGTTCAGCCCCAGCATTTT. This encodes CASSDKPGVQPQHF.

In its sample, this clone was seen a few times. The rearrangement uses TRBV5-5 and TRBJ1-1; D perhaps matches TRBD1 (6 bases). Trimming shortened V by 0 bases and J by 1 base, and 10 bases separated the two germline ends. There are 15 residues in the CDR3. Germline lookup yields CDR1 SGHKS and CDR2 YYEKEE (reference sequence). CDR3 protein: CASSLVPGENTEAFF. In nucleotides, the CDR3 is TGTGCCAGCAGCTTGGTCCCAGGGGAGAACACTGAAGCTTTCTTT.

This chain joins TRBV6-1 and TRBJ2-7, with a tentative D call TRBD1 (6 bases). V dropped 2 bases and J dropped 0 bases, with 14 bases sitting between them. CDR1 and CDR2 (germline): MNHNS, SASEGT. This CDR3 is built from 16 residues. The CDR3 nucleotides read TGTGCCAGCAGTGAATCGGGACAAGTTATCTCCTACGAGCAGTACTTC. It translates to CASSESGQVISYEQYF.

Notes on this clone: The same CDR3 is also encoded by other DNA sequences in this sample. The genes are TRBV5-4 and TRBJ1-1, with 8 bases matching TRBD1. CDR3 length: 15 residues. J gave up 1 base and V 3 bases, and 5 bases lay outside the gene matches. Germline assignment: CDR1 SGHNT and CDR2 YYREEE (reference sequence). For the CDR3, the DNA is TGTGCCAGCAGCTCACCCGGACAGGGGAACACTGAAGCTTTCTTT. Its protein product is CASSSPGQGNTEAFF.

This chain connects TRBV4-3 to TRBJ1-1; 7 nucleotides align to TRBD1. Germline loops: CDR1 LGHNA, CDR2 YSLEER. The CDR3 is 15 amino acids. V shed 1 base, J shed 3 bases, and the junction held 5 bases outside the gene matches. The CDR3 loop is CASSQVPGGHTEAFF. CDR3 bases: TGCGCCAGCAGCCAAGTACCAGGGGGGCACACTGAAGCTTTCTTT.

The rearrangement joins TRBV11-2 to TRBJ2-2, with D possibly TRBD2 on 7 matching bases. Trimming cost V 11 bases and J 1 base, with 14 bases left between them. The CDR3 totals 14 residues. The V gene's germline CDR1 is SGHAT and CDR2 FQNNGV. CDR3 sequence: CAGGASGNTGELFF. In DNA, the CDR3 is TGTGCCGGGGGGGCTAGCGGGAACACCGGGGAGCTGTTTTTT.